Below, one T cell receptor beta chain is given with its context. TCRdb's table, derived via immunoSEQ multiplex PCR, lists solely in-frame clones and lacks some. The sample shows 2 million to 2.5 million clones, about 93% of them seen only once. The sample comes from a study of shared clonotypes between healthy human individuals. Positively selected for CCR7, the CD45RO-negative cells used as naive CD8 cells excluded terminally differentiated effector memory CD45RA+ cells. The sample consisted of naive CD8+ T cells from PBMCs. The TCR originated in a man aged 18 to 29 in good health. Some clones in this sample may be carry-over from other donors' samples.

In DNA form, the CDR3 reads TGTGCCAGCAGCTTAGGGTATGGGACAGGGGTCGGGAGCGAGCAGTACTTC. Protein: CASSLGYGTGVGSEQYF. The V gene is TRBV13, the J gene TRBJ2-7; 10 positions agree with TRBD1. This CDR3 has 17 amino acids. Losses at the gene ends were 0 bases for V and 6 bases for J; bases not matched to a gene: 11. In germline, CDR1 is PRHDT, CDR2 FYEKMQ (reference sequence).